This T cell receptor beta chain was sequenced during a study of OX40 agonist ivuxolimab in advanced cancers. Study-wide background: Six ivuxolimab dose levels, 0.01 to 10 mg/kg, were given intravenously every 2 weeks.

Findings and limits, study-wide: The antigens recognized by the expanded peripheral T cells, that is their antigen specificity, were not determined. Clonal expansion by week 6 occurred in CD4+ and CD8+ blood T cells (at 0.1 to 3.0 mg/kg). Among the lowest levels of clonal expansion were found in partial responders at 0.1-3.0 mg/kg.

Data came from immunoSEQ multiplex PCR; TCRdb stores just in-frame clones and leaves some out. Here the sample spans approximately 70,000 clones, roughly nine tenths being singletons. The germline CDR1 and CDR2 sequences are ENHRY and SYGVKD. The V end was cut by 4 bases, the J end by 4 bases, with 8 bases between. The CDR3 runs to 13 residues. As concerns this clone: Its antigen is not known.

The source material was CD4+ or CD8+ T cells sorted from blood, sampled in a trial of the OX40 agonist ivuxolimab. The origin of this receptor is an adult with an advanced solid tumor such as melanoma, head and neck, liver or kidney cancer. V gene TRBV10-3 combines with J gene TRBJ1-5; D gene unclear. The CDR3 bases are TGTGCCATCAGTGCGGCAGCGAATCAGCCCCAGCATTTT. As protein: CAISAAANQPQHF.